One sample yielded the 29 T cell receptor beta chains listed below, sequenced in a study of CD8 T cells in ankylosing spondylitis. A single record per CDR3 protein comes from TCRdb applying MiXCR to the 5' RACE reads. The sample yields more than 650,000 distinct CDR3 sequences, roughly 10% seen once. The antigens for these receptors are not known. Whole-study results and caveats: Ankylosing spondylitis blood seemed to carry a telltale TCR beta motif made of roughly 8 highly homologous variants.

The sample was blood, either unsorted or a sorted T cell fraction (not recorded which). Every receptor here comes from a male donor with ankylosing spondylitis.

V usage is TRBV29-1 and J usage is TRBJ2-6; no reliable D call. Germline V CDR1 and CDR2: SQVTM, ANQGSEA. The CDR3 loop spans 16 amino acids. Trimming shortened V by 6 bases and J by 0 bases, and 15 bases separated the two germline ends. DNA for the CDR3: TGCAGCGTCGTATGGGGTTCCCCCTCTGGGGCCAACGTCCTGACTTTC. This gives the protein CSVVWGSPSGANVLTF.

The genes are TRBV4-3 and TRBJ2-3, with D unclear. The CDR3 loop spans 14 amino acids. Between the trimmed V and J ends, which lost 0 bases and 5 bases, there was a span of 9 bases. CDR1 LGHNA and CDR2 YSLEER come from the germline V gene. The chain's CDR3 is CASSQDPAQDTQYF. In nucleotides, the CDR3 is TGCGCCAGCAGCCAAGATCCGGCCCAAGATACGCAGTATTTT.

This clonotype occurred a few times. The chain joins TRBV5-1 to TRBJ2-3; tentative D call: TRBD1 (6 bases). V gave up 4 bases and J gave up 14 bases, with 17 bases separating them. The CDR3 has 12 residues. Germline V gene lookup returns CDR1 SGHRS and CDR2 YFSETQ. Here the CDR3 reads CASSAAGTRGYF. CDR3 DNA: TGCGCCAGCAGCGCCGCCGGGACAAGGGGGTATTTT.

This clonotype has only a few counts. The rearrangement links TRBV7-8 to TRBJ2-3, with D uncertain. CDR1 and CDR2 (germline): SGHVS, FQNEAQ. Trimming left V 0 bases short and J 1 base short, with 11 bases between. The CDR3 totals 16 residues. CDR3 DNA: TGTGCCAGCAGCTTAGCTCCTCGGTGGGGCACAGATACGCAGTATTTT. Translated: CASSLAPRWGTDTQYF.

This clonotype has a handful of counts. The V and J genes are TRBV7-2 and TRBJ2-2, with unresolved D. CDR1 SGHTA and CDR2 FQGNSA come from the germline V gene. CDR3 length: 15 residues. Trimming shortened V by 1 base and J by 5 bases, and 11 bases separated the two germline ends. The CDR3 coding sequence is TGTGCCAGCAGCTTAGGACCGATCCGAACCGGGGAGCTGTTTTTT. Protein sequence: CASSLGPIRTGELFF. Complete variable domain (other parts from reference TRBV7-2 and TRBJ2-2): GAGVSQSPSNKVTEKGKDVELRCDPISGHTALYWYRQSLGQGLEFLIYFQGNSAPDKSGLPSDRFSAERTGGSVSTLTIQRTQQEDSAVYLCASSLGPIRTGELFFGEGSRLTVL.

The chain is built from TRBV9 and TRBJ2-1; 13 bases agree with TRBD2. This CDR3 has 15 amino acids. Germline-derived CDR1 and CDR2 are SGDLS and YYNGEE. Trimming cost V 2 bases and J 10 bases; bases outside gene matches: 6. As DNA, the CDR3 is TGTGCCAGCAGCGTGGCGGGACTAGCGGGAACGGAGCAGTTCTTC. This encodes CASSVAGLAGTEQFF.

This chain uses TRBV6-1 with TRBJ1-1; the D gene is possibly TRBD1 (5 bases). Germline CDR1 and CDR2: MNHNS and SASEGT. Deletions cut 6 bases from V and 4 bases from J, with 12 bases between. This CDR3 comprises 13 residues. CDR3 coding DNA: TGTGCCAGCAGAATCTGGGGGGGCACTGAAGCTTTCTTT. This gives the protein CASRIWGGTEAFF.

This clonotype was counted only a few times. V gene TRBV7-2 combines with J gene TRBJ1-5, with D unresolved. Per the germline V gene, CDR1 is SGHTA and CDR2 is FQGNSA. The CDR3 loop spans 15 amino acids. The V end lost 3 bases, the J end lost 1 base, and 10 bases lay between the germline ends. CDR3 amino acids: CASSFQVSSNQPQHF. CDR3 nucleotide sequence: TGTGCCAGCAGCTTTCAGGTTTCAAGCAATCAGCCCCAGCATTTT.

This clonotype has a handful of counts. The chain uses TRBV9 and TRBJ1-5, with TRBD1 matching 12 bases. Germline-derived CDR1 and CDR2 are SGDLS and YYNGEE. The CDR3 totals 15 residues. V was pared by 4 bases and J by 5 bases, with 4 bases of the junction left unmatched. CDR3 coding DNA: TGTGCCAGCAGCCTGGGACAGGGGGCGCATCAGCCCCAGCATTTT. Its protein product is CASSLGQGAHQPQHF.

This chain uses TRBV20-1 with TRBJ2-7; D not resolved. The CDR3 runs 12 residues. The germline V gene encodes CDR1 DFQATT and CDR2 SNEGSKA (reference sequence). Trimming shortened V by 3 bases and J by 2 bases, and 8 bases separated the two germline ends. CDR3 sequence: CSASTVAYEQYF. The CDR3 nucleotides are TGCAGTGCTAGTACAGTCGCCTACGAGCAGTACTTC.

This clonotype was detected many times. The chain is built from TRBV20-1 and TRBJ1-4, with a tentative D call TRBD1 (6 bases). Germline V gene lookup returns CDR1 DFQATT and CDR2 SNEGSKA (reference sequence). The CDR3 sequence is 16 residues long. Deletions cut 3 bases from V and 2 bases from J, with 16 bases between. DNA of the CDR3: TGCAGTGCTAGGGCACTAGGGGGGGCGACTAATGAAAAACTGTTTTTT. This gives the protein CSARALGGATNEKLFF.

The sample holds many counts of this clonotype. The chain is built from TRBV20-1 and TRBJ1-6; perhaps TRBD1 as D (6 bases). Germline CDR1 and CDR2: DFQATT and SNEGSKA (reference sequence). Trimming left V 0 bases short and J 8 bases short, with 8 bases between. The CDR3 is made up of 13 amino acids. CDR3 sequence: CSARDRGDSPLHF. The DNA for the CDR3 is TGCAGTGCTAGAGACAGGGGAGATTCACCCCTCCACTTT.

V is TRBV7-9 and J is TRBJ2-2, with D possibly being TRBD1 (8 bases). From germline, CDR1 is SEHNR and CDR2 FQNEAQ (reference sequence). The CDR3 consists of 16 residues. The V end was cut by 2 bases, the J end by 6 bases, with 16 bases between. The DNA of the CDR3 is TGTGCCAGCAGCTTATTGGACAGGGACTATTCCGGGGAGCTGTTTTTT. It specifies CASSLLDRDYSGELFF. The full variable domain, with the rest looked up from reference TRBV7-9 and TRBJ2-2, is DTGVSQNPRHKITKRGQNVTFRCDPISEHNRLYWYRQTLGQGPEFLTYFQNEAQLEKSRLLSDRFSAERPKGSFSTLEIQRTEQGDSAMYLCASSLLDRDYSGELFFGEGSRLTVL.

This sequence joins TRBV10-3 and TRBJ2-7; 9 bases agree with TRBD2. The CDR3 runs to 14 residues. Germline CDR1 reads ENHRY; CDR2 reads SYGVKD. After removal of 6 bases from V and 0 bases from J, the junction contained 3 bases not matched to a gene. The CDR3 is CAISIAGDSYEQYF. CDR3 DNA sequence: TGTGCCATCAGCATAGCGGGAGACTCCTACGAGCAGTACTTC.

This clonotype was recorded a few times. This chain's CDR3 is CASSQVSKNYGYTF. The CDR3 region has the DNA TGCGCCAGCAGCCAAGTCTCTAAGAACTATGGCTACACCTTC. The chain employs TRBV4-3 and TRBJ1-2; D call uncertain. CDR3 length equals 14 residues. V was clipped by 1 base and J by 2 bases, with 8 bases between them. Germline assignment: CDR1 LGHNA and CDR2 YSLEER.

This clonotype was found a few times. This chain connects TRBV29-1 to TRBJ1-6, with 11 nucleotides matching TRBD1. The J segment lost 10 bases and the V segment lost 6 bases, leaving 8 bases of the junction unmatched. The length of the CDR3 is 14 residues. The germline V gene has CDR1 SQVTM and CDR2 ANQGSEA. CDR3 sequence reads: CSVQDRGLNSPLHF. As DNA, the CDR3 is TGCAGCGTCCAGGACAGGGGGCTCAACTCACCCCTCCACTTT.

This clonotype has ten or more counts. The chain couples TRBV29-1 to TRBJ2-5, with 12 bases fitting TRBD1. Trimming cost V 6 bases and J 2 bases; bases outside gene matches: 4. CDR1 and CDR2 from the germline V gene are SQVTM and ANQGSEA. The CDR3 covers 14 residues. The CDR3 bases are TGCAGCGTGAGGGACAGGGGGCCGCAAGAGACCCAGTACTTC. Translated: CSVRDRGPQETQYF. The variable domain in full, completed from reference TRBV29-1 and TRBJ2-5, reads SAVISQKPSRDICQRGTSLTIQCQVDSQVTMMFWYRQQPGQSLTLIATANQGSEATYESGFVIDKFPISRPNLTFSTLTVSNMSPEDSSIYLCSVRDRGPQETQYFGPGTRLLVL.

This clonotype has only a few counts. The chain recombines TRBV27 with TRBJ2-1; unclear D gene. Trimming removed 6 bases at V and 7 bases at J, with 22 bases between. Per germline, CDR1 MNHEY and CDR2 SMNVEV (reference sequence). The CDR3 runs 16 residues. The DNA of the CDR3 is TGTGCCAGCAGACCTACCCATCTTCCCCTTCTGAATGAGCAGTTCTTC. Amino acids: CASRPTHLPLLNEQFF.

The chain uses TRBV4-3 and TRBJ2-7; 7 bases fit TRBD1. Trimming removed 0 bases from V and 6 bases from J; junction bases left unmatched: 11. The V gene's germline CDR1 is LGHNA and CDR2 YSLEER. The CDR3 consists of 16 residues. This chain's CDR3 is CASSQDLSRGPSEQYF. The CDR3 DNA follows: TGCGCCAGCAGCCAAGATCTTTCGAGGGGGCCGTCCGAGCAGTACTTC.

The V gene is TRBV20-1, the J gene TRBJ2-5, with 9 bases matching TRBD2. This CDR3 contains 13 residues. Germline V gives CDR1 DFQATT, CDR2 SNEGSKA (reference sequence). Trimming removed 3 bases from V and 5 bases from J; junction bases left unmatched: 4. This chain's CDR3 is CSARIAGAETQYF. The DNA for the CDR3 is TGCAGTGCTAGGATAGCGGGGGCGGAGACCCAGTACTTC.

Many counts were recorded for this clonotype. The DNA for the CDR3 is TGTGCCAGCAGCTTGGTAGCGGGGGGCACAGATACGCAGTATTTT. Translating gives CASSLVAGGTDTQYF. The rearrangement joins TRBV7-2 to TRBJ2-3, with 9 bases that match TRBD2. Germline V lookup: CDR1 SGHTA, CDR2 FQGNSA. There are 15 residues in the CDR3. Germline trimming cut 3 bases from V and 1 base from J; bases unmatched to any gene: 2.

There are a few counts of this clonotype. Just one base apart from a much larger clone, this may be a read error. This sequence joins TRBV5-1 and TRBJ2-5, with a tentative D call TRBD2 (6 bases). Per germline, CDR1 SGHRS and CDR2 YFSETQ. The CDR3 spans 14 residues. V was shortened by 0 bases and J by 1 base, with 7 bases between the two germline ends. Here the CDR3 DNA reads TGCGCCAGCAGCTTGGTGGAGGGCCAAGAGACCCAGTACTTC. Translating it yields CASSLVEGQETQYF.

This clonotype was counted only a few times. This chain's CDR3 is CSAQRSGSLYEQYF. DNA of the CDR3: TGCAGTGCTCAGAGAAGCGGGAGCTTGTACGAGCAGTACTTC. The rearrangement uses TRBV20-1 and TRBJ2-7; the match to TRBD2 covers 8 bases. The CDR3 runs 14 residues. Germline V CDR1 and CDR2: DFQATT, SNEGSKA (reference sequence). V lost 5 bases, J lost 4 bases, and 10 bases stayed unmatched.

This clonotype was observed at least ten times. This chain joins TRBV27 and TRBJ1-1; D remains ambiguous. The V gene's germline CDR1 is MNHEY and CDR2 SMNVEV (reference sequence). Trimming took 6 bases from V and 6 from J, leaving 14 bases between them. CDR3 size: 13 residues. CDR3 DNA: TGTGCCAGCAGCGTTGGGTACCCCCCTGAAGCTTTCTTT. The encoded protein is CASSVGYPPEAFF.

This clonotype was detected only a few times. The chain joins TRBV12-3 or TRBV12-4 to TRBJ1-2, with a possible D match to TRBD1 (6 bases). The V and J ends lost 1 base and 4 bases respectively, with 7 bases between them. This CDR3 is 13 amino acids long. For the CDR3, the DNA is TGTGCCAGCAGTTTAGGGGACATCTATGGCTACACCTTC. As protein: CASSLGDIYGYTF.

The chain couples TRBV6-5 to TRBJ2-7; TRBD2 agrees at 8 bases. The length of the CDR3 is 15 residues. Trimming took 2 bases from V and 2 from J; bases not matched to a gene: 5. The germline V gene encodes CDR1 MNHEY and CDR2 SVGAGI. The CDR3, as DNA: TGTGCCAGCAGTTACCCAGCGGGGGCCGCCTACGAGCAGTACTTC. Its protein product is CASSYPAGAAYEQYF.

The chain uses TRBV10-2 and TRBJ2-1; 12 bases line up with TRBD2. Trimming cost V 4 bases and J 10 bases; bases outside gene matches: 8. Per the germline V gene, CDR1 is WSHSY and CDR2 is SAAADI. The CDR3 has 15 amino acids. CDR3 in amino acids: CASSARLAGVREQFF. In nucleotides, the CDR3 is TGCGCCAGCAGTGCCCGACTAGCGGGAGTAAGGGAGCAGTTCTTC.

This chain joins TRBV5-1 and TRBJ2-7; 8 bases match TRBD1. The CDR3 extends over 14 amino acids. Germline values: CDR1 SGHRS, CDR2 YFSETQ. V gave up 1 base and J gave up 3 bases; unmatched junction bases: 3. The CDR3 DNA reads TGCGCCAGCAGCTTGCAACAGGGGGGCTACGAGCAGTACTTC. It specifies CASSLQQGGYEQYF.

Many counts were recorded for this clonotype. The V gene is TRBV20-1, the J gene TRBJ2-3, with D perhaps matching TRBD1 (6 bases). Germline V gives CDR1 DFQATT, CDR2 SNEGSKA (reference sequence). The length of the CDR3 is 14 residues. V lost 7 bases to trimming and J lost 6 bases, with 20 bases between them. The CDR3, as DNA: TGCAGTGGGAAGAGGGAGAGTGGGGGCGATACGCAGTATTTT. This encodes CSGKRESGGDTQYF.